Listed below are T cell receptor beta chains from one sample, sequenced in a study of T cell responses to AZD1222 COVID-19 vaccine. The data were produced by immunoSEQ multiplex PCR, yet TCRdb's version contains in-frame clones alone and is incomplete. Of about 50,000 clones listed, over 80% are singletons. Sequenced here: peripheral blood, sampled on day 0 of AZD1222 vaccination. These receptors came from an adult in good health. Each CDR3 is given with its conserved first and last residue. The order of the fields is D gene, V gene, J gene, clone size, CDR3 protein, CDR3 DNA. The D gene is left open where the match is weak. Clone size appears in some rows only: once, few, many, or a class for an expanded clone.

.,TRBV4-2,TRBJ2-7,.,CASSQETRQGYEQYF,TGTGCCAGCAGCCAAGAAACCCGGCAGGGCTACGAGCAGTACTTC
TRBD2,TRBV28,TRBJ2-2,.,CASSSSGTQHHGELFF,TGTGCCAGCAGTTCTAGCGGGACTCAACACCACGGGGAGCTGTTTTTT
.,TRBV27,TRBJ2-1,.,CASRSLGSSYNEQFF,TGTGCCAGCAGGTCCTTGGGGAGTTCCTACAATGAGCAGTTCTTC
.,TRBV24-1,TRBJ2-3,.,CATSEAGASTDTQYF,TGTGCCACCAGTGAAGCAGGGGCTTCCACAGATACGCAGTATTTT
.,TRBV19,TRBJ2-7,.,CASSDRGRAYEQYF,TGTGCCAGTAGCGATAGGGGGAGGGCCTACGAGCAGTACTTC
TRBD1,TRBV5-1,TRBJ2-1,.,CASSLAGQGAGNEQFF,TGCGCCAGCAGCTTGGCGGGACAGGGGGCGGGAAATGAGCAGTTCTTC
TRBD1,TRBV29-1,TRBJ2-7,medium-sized,CSVARDRGDEQYF,TGCAGCGTTGCCCGGGACAGGGGAGACGAGCAGTACTTC
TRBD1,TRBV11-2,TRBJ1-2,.,CASSLEPRTGSGGYTF,TGTGCCAGCAGCTTAGAACCCCGGACAGGATCAGGGGGCTACACCTTC
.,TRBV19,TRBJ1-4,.,CASSTSTPAGEKLFF,TGTGCCAGTAGTACCTCGACACCCGCAGGTGAAAAACTGTTTTTT
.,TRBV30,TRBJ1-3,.,CALRRIGNTIYF,TGTGCCCTACGAAGGATTGGAAACACCATATATTTT
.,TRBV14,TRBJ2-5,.,CASSQGERRLTETQYF,TGTGCCAGCAGCCAAGGGGAGAGGAGACTGACGGAGACCCAGTACTTC
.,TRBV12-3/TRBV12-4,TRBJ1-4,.,CASSSGEGRKLFF,TGTGCCAGCAGTTCCGGCGAGGGGAGGAAACTGTTTTTT
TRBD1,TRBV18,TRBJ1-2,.,CASSPRRQGIEKDYGYTF,TGTGCCAGCTCACCAAGGAGACAGGGGATCGAGAAGGACTATGGCTACACCTTC